A single sample gave rise to the 25 T cell receptor beta chains below, sequenced in a study of T-cell reconstitution after alpha-beta-depleted transplantation in children. Unique molecular identifiers were incorporated into the prepared TCRbeta library. TCRdb ran MiXCR on the PCR reads and lists one entry per CDR3 protein. Of hundreds of thousands of distinct CDR3 sequences in the sample, roughly 13% are singletons; the top ten hold 0.79%. The input for sequencing was PBMCs, taken before TCRalphabeta/CD19-depleted stem cell transplant. These TCRs come from a girl under 10 years old with congenital amegakaryocytic thrombocytopenia, due to receive a stem cell transplant.

The sample holds a few counts of this clonotype. The J gene is TRBJ2-3, the V gene TRBV21-1; the tabulated D call, TRBD2, remains unverified against the DNA. TRBV21-1 is labeled a pseudogene. The length of the CDR3 is 15 residues. The CDR3 DNA follows: TGTGCCAGCATGATGGGACTAGCGGGAGGAGATACGCAGTATTTT. It codes for CASMMGLAGGDTQYF.

This clonotype has a count of ten or more. The V gene is TRBV5-1, the J gene TRBJ2-3; 11 bases are shared with TRBD2. V lost 3 bases, J lost 5 bases, and 8 bases stayed unmatched. The germline V gene encodes CDR1 SGHRS and CDR2 YFSETQ. This CDR3 comprises 16 residues. CDR3 sequence reads: CASSSVTSGRGDTQYF. As DNA, the CDR3 is TGCGCCAGCAGCTCCGTAACTAGCGGGAGAGGAGATACGCAGTATTTT.

This clonotype showed up just a few times. The J gene is TRBJ2-5, the V gene TRBV20-1; possibly TRBD1 for D (5 bases). Trimming left V 4 bases short and J 4 bases short, with 19 bases between. Per the germline V gene, CDR1 is DFQATT and CDR2 is SNEGSKA (reference sequence). The CDR3 loop spans 15 amino acids. The CDR3 loop reads CSATIPAGIAETQYF. CDR3 DNA: TGCAGTGCTACAATCCCGGCAGGGATTGCAGAGACCCAGTACTTC.

This clonotype was counted at least ten times. This sequence joins TRBV20-1 and TRBJ1-2, with 8 nucleotides matching TRBD1. The ends lost 6 bases at V and 4 bases at J; junction bases unmatched: 16. The CDR3 sequence is 16 residues long. Germline values: CDR1 DFQATT, CDR2 SNEGSKA (reference sequence). The CDR3 here is CSAEGTGRLRLYGYTF. The DNA for the CDR3 is TGCAGTGCAGAAGGGACAGGCCGTCTTCGACTCTATGGCTACACCTTC.

This clonotype was counted at least ten times. The CDR3 reads CASSQGLNTEAFF. For the CDR3, the DNA is TGTGCCAGCAGCCAGGGACTGAACACTGAAGCTTTCTTT. This rearrangement joins TRBV3-1 to TRBJ1-1, with a possible D match to TRBD1 (5 bases). The germline gives CDR1 LGHDT, CDR2 YNNKEL (reference sequence). Trimming left V 3 bases short and J 0 bases short, with 5 bases between. The CDR3 has 13 amino acids.

The sample holds a few counts of this clonotype. The rearrangement joins TRBV20-1 to TRBJ1-2; 8 positions match TRBD1. V shed 5 bases and J 6 bases; nucleotides not matched to a gene: 17. Looked up from germline, CDR1 is DFQATT and CDR2 is SNEGSKA (reference sequence). The CDR3 loop spans 16 amino acids. The CDR3 DNA is TGCAGTGCTTGCCGGGACAGGTCTCCGTTGGGAGATGGCTACACCTTC. This encodes CSACRDRSPLGDGYTF.

This clonotype was seen ten or more times. J is TRBJ2-7 and V is TRBV20-1; the D gene is possibly TRBD2 (5 bases). The CDR3 sequence is 11 residues long. The germline V gene encodes CDR1 DFQATT and CDR2 SNEGSKA (reference sequence). V dropped 4 bases and J dropped 6 bases, with 10 bases sitting between them. The CDR3 bases are TGCAGTGCTACCAGCGGCACCGAGCAGTACTTC. Amino acids: CSATSGTEQYF.

This chain joins TRBV5-1 and TRBJ2-5, with TRBD1 matching over 7 bases. J was trimmed by 1 base and V by 7 bases; bases with no gene match: 1. Germline lookup yields CDR1 SGHRS and CDR2 YFSETQ. The CDR3 runs to 12 residues. The CDR3 DNA is TGCGCCAGCTGGGACAGCCAAGAGACCCAGTACTTC. This codes for CASWDSQETQYF.

The chain employs TRBV4-2 and TRBJ2-7; TRBD2 agrees at 8 bases. The ends lost 1 base at V and 4 bases at J; junction bases unmatched: 18. The CDR3 sequence is 19 residues long. The germline V gene encodes CDR1 LGHNA and CDR2 YNFKEQ. Here the CDR3 DNA reads TGTGCCAGCAGCCAAGGAGCGGGGGTACAAGCGGGAGTATGGTACGAGCAGTACTTC. It translates to CASSQGAGVQAGVWYEQYF.

For this clonotype: A much more abundant neighbour one base away suggests this may be a read error. This chain uses TRBV7-8 with TRBJ2-1; unclear D gene. The CDR3 spans 12 residues. Germline assignment: CDR1 SGHVS and CDR2 FQNEAQ. Trimming removed 5 bases from V and 5 bases from J, with 7 bases in between. CDR3 in DNA: TGTGCCAGCAGCCAACATGACAATGAGCAGTTCTTC. It translates to CASSQHDNEQFF.

This clonotype was seen ten or more times. V usage is TRBV7-6 and J usage is TRBJ2-2, with D perhaps TRBD2 (6 bases). The CDR3 runs 15 residues. CDR1 SGHVS and CDR2 FNYEAQ come from the germline V gene. The V end lost 5 bases, the J end lost 1 base, and 11 bases lay between the germline ends. CDR3 nucleotide sequence: TGTGCCAGCAGCGCAAGACTAGGGAACACCGGGGAGCTGTTTTTT. Protein sequence: CASSARLGNTGELFF.

This clonotype was seen many times. The chain uses TRBV12-3 or TRBV12-4 and TRBJ1-6; D is uncertain. Trimming pared 1 base from V and 11 bases from J, leaving 3 bases between. The CDR3 covers 11 residues. CDR3 residues: CASSLGPPLHF. The CDR3 DNA sequence: TGTGCCAGCAGTTTAGGGCCACCCCTCCACTTT.

This clonotype was seen repeatedly, ten times or more. This chain uses TRBV7-9 with TRBJ2-1, with TRBD2 as a possible D gene (6 bases). V lost 5 bases and J 2 bases, leaving 7 bases between the germline ends. This CDR3 contains 13 residues. Germline values: CDR1 SEHNR, CDR2 FQNEAQ (reference sequence). CDR3 DNA: TGTGCCAGCAGCCGACTAGCCTACAATGAGCAGTTCTTC. Translation: CASSRLAYNEQFF.

This clonotype was seen a few times. This chain's CDR3 is CASSQGGLAGAYEQFF. In nucleotides, the CDR3 is TGCGCCAGCAGCCAAGGTGGACTAGCGGGAGCCTATGAGCAGTTCTTC. This chain joins TRBV4-1 and TRBJ2-1; 13 nucleotides align to TRBD2. The trim removed 1 base at V and 8 bases at J, leaving 5 bases unmatched. This CDR3 is 16 amino acids long. CDR1 and CDR2 from the germline V gene are MGHRA and YSYEKL.

The chain links TRBV3-1 to TRBJ2-2, with D tentatively TRBD1 or TRBD2 (5 bases each). Trimming took off 0 bases at V and 3 bases at J, with 8 bases between the two ends. The length of the CDR3 is 15 residues. CDR1 and CDR2 (germline): LGHDT, YNNKEL (reference sequence). The CDR3 loop is CASSQDMGDTGELFF. As DNA, the CDR3 is TGTGCCAGCAGCCAAGATATGGGGGACACCGGGGAGCTGTTTTTT. Drawing the rest from reference TRBV3-1 and TRBJ2-2, the complete variable domain is DTAVSQTPKYLVTQMGNDKSIKCEQNLGHDTMYWYKQDSKKFLKIMFSYNNKELIINETVPNRFSPKSPDKAHLNLHINSLELGDSAVYFCASSQDMGDTGELFFGEGSRLTVL.

Ten or more counts support this clonotype. V gene TRBV5-6 combines with J gene TRBJ1-5, with D possibly TRBD1 on 6 matching bases. The CDR3 totals 14 residues. V lost 2 bases to trimming and J lost 1 base, with 7 bases between them. Germline CDR1 SGHDT, CDR2 YYEEEE. Written as DNA, the CDR3 is TGTGCCAGCAGCTTTAGGGGGAGCAATCAGCCCCAGCATTTT. Amino acids: CASSFRGSNQPQHF.

As concerns this clonotype: It may be a read error: a sequence one base away is much more abundant. The chain links TRBV27 to TRBJ2-3; 11 bases agree with TRBD2. The CDR3 extends over 16 amino acids. The germline V gene has CDR1 MNHEY and CDR2 SMNVEV (reference sequence). The CDR3, as DNA: TGTGCCAACAGTTTATGGACTAGCGGGAGCACAGATACGCAGTATTTT. It specifies CANSLWTSGSTDTQYF.

The chain has TRBV20-1 and TRBJ1-2; TRBD1 matches at 7 bases. CDR3 size: 18 residues. V shed 3 bases, J shed 0 bases, and the junction held 16 bases outside the gene matches. CDR1 DFQATT and CDR2 SNEGSKA come from the germline V gene (reference sequence). For the CDR3, the DNA is TGCAGTGCTAGCCAGTCAGGGCAGGGGGAAGTCGCTAACTATGGCTACACCTTC. Amino acids: CSASQSGQGEVANYGYTF.

Note on this clonotype: At one boundary the junction diverges from the germline segment, which might be a read error. The chain employs TRBV5-1 and TRBJ2-1; tentative D call: TRBD2 (5 bases). There are 12 residues in the CDR3. CDR1 and CDR2 (germline): SGHRS, YFSETQ. The CDR3 spells CASQISPAAQLF. The CDR3 coding sequence is TGCGCCAGCCAAATCTCCCCAGCGGCGCAGCTCTTC.

This clonotype has more than one count but fewer than ten. This chain uses TRBV20-1 with TRBJ2-1; TRBD2 matches 11 bases. CDR1 and CDR2 (germline): DFQATT, SNEGSKA (reference sequence). Unmatched junction bases numbered 3, after V lost 4 bases and J lost 7 bases. There are 13 residues in the CDR3. Here the CDR3 reads CSATSGRLNEQFF. The CDR3 DNA reads TGCAGTGCTACTAGCGGGAGGTTGAATGAGCAGTTCTTC.

V usage is TRBV5-1 and J usage is TRBJ2-1; D not resolved. The length of the CDR3 is 14 residues. CDR1 is SGHRS and CDR2 is YFSETQ in the germline V gene. V was pared by 1 base and J by 6 bases, with 11 bases between. The CDR3 nucleotides are TGCGCCAGCAGCTTGCCTCGGGTCGGCAATGAGCAGTTCTTC. Its protein is CASSLPRVGNEQFF.

This clonotype has just a few counts. The V gene is TRBV5-1, the J gene TRBJ2-7; D is unclear. The CDR3 sequence is 13 residues long. V lost 6 bases to trimming and J lost 0 bases, with 10 bases between them. The germline V gene has CDR1 SGHRS and CDR2 YFSETQ. This CDR3 is CASNDPPSYEQYF. DNA of the CDR3: TGCGCCAGCAATGACCCCCCCTCCTACGAGCAGTACTTC. The whole variable domain, remainder taken from reference TRBV5-1 and TRBJ2-7, is KAGVTQTPRYLIKTRGQQVTLSCSPISGHRSVSWYQQTPGQGLQFLFEYFSETQRNKGNFPGRFSGRQFSNSRSEMNVSTLELGDSALYLCASNDPPSYEQYFGPGTRLTVT.

Concerning this clonotype itself: Germline is not matched at one junction end, which may reflect a read error. This chain uses TRBV10-2 with TRBJ2-1; 8 bases are shared with TRBD2. This CDR3 has 15 residues. Germline CDR1 is WSHSY and CDR2 is SAAADI. The CDR3 loop reads CASSSLAASNNEQFF. The DNA of the CDR3 is TGCGCCAGCAGTTCACTAGCGGCCTCCAACAATGAGCAGTTCTTC.

The sample holds a few counts of this clonotype. V and J are TRBV11-2 and TRBJ2-1, with 15 bases that match TRBD2. The trim removed 4 bases at V and 2 bases at J, leaving 9 bases unmatched. The germline gives CDR1 SGHAT, CDR2 FQNNGV. There are 19 residues in the CDR3. The CDR3 coding sequence is TGTGCCAGCAGCTCGGGACTAGCGGGAGGTCGTCGAACCTACAATGAGCAGTTCTTC. This sequence encodes CASSSGLAGGRRTYNEQFF. Full variable domain (rest looked up from reference TRBV11-2 and TRBJ2-1): EAGVAQSPRYKIIEKRQSVAFWCNPISGHATLYWYQQILGQGPKLLIQFQNNGVVDDSQLPKDRFSAERLKGVDSTLKIQPAKLEDSAVYLCASSSGLAGGRRTYNEQFFGPGTRLTVL.

The CDR3 DNA reads as TGCGCCAGCAGCCAAGCAGAATCGGGTCTTGTAACCGGGACAGGGTCCAACGAGCAGTACTTC. Protein product: CASSQAESGLVTGTGSNEQYF. The chain employs TRBV4-1 and TRBJ2-7; TRBD1 aligns across 9 bases. V shed 1 base, J shed 5 bases, and the junction held 24 bases outside the gene matches. Germline CDR1 is MGHRA and CDR2 is YSYEKL. The CDR3 consists of 21 residues.